This T cell receptor beta chain is drawn from a study of cytomegalovirus exposure and HLA in healthy donors. Study-wide points: An analysis was carried out at a later point. It showed that HLA-associated TCR beta chains were more clonally expanded than equally common non-associated chains.

The study sampled nominally healthy donors, though unrecorded immune exposures were likely. V was pared by 1 base and J by 1 base, with 2 bases of the junction left unmatched. This CDR3 spans 15 amino acids. Germline V gives CDR1 LNHNV, CDR2 YYDKDF (reference sequence). The count of this clone is one. Its antigen remains unknown. Amplification used 60 Vbeta primers and 13 Jbeta primers. Clones were read by immunoSEQ multiplex PCR, and TCRdb kept only the in-frame ones, dropping some. Of roughly 190,000 clones listed, about 81% are singletons. This TCR was recovered from a man under 40 in good health and CMV-seropositive. The chain combines TRBV15 with TRBJ2-3, with 7 bases fitting TRBD2. The sequenced sample consisted of PBMCs. In DNA, the CDR3 is TGTGCCACCAGCAGAGTGGGGGGGGGCACAGATACGCAGTATTTT. Translation gives CATSRVGGGTDTQYF.